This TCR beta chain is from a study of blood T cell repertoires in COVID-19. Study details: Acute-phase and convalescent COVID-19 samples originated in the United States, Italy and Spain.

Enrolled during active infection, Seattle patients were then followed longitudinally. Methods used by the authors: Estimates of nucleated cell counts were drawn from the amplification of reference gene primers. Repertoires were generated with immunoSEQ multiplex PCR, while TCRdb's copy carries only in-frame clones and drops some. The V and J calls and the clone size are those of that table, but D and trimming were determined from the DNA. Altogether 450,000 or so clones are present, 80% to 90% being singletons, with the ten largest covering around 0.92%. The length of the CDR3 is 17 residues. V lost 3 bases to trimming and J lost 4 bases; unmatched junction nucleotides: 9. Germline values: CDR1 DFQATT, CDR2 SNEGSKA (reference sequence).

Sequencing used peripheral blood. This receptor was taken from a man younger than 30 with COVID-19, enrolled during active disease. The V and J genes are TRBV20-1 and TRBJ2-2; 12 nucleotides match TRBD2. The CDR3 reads CSASSSGGAIRTGELFF. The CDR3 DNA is TGCAGTGCTAGTTCTAGCGGGGGGGCAATTCGCACCGGGGAGCTGTTTTTT.